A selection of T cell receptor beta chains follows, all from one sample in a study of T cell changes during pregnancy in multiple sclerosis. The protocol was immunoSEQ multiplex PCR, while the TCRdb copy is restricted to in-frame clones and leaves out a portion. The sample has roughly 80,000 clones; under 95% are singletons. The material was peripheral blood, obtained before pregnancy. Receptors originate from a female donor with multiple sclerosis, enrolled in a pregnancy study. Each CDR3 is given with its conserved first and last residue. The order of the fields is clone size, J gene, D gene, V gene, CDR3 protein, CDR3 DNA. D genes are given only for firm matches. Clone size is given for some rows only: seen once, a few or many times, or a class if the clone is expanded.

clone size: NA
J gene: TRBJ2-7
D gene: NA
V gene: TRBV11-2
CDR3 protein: CASSLARVYEQYF
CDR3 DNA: TGTGCCAGCAGCTTAGCCAGGGTCTACGAGCAGTACTTC

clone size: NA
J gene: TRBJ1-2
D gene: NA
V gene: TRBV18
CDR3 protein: CASSPDKGYGYTF
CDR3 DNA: TGTGCCAGCTCACCCGACAAAGGCTATGGCTACACCTTC

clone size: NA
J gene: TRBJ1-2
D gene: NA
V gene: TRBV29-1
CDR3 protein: CSVGQSKNYGYTF
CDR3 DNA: TGCAGCGTAGGACAGAGCAAGAACTATGGCTACACCTTC

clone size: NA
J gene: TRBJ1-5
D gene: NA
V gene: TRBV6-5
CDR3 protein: CASSSGNNQPQHF
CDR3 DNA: TGTGCCAGCAGTTCAGGGAACAATCAGCCCCAGCATTTT

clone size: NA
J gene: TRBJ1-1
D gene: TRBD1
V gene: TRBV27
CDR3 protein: CASSLFKGQMNTEAFF
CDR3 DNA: TGTGCCAGCAGTTTATTCAAGGGACAGATGAACACTGAAGCTTTCTTT

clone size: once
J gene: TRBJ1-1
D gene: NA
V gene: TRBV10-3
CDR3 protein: CAISAFAEAFF
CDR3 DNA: TGTGCCATCAGTGCGTTTGCGGAAGCTTTCTTT

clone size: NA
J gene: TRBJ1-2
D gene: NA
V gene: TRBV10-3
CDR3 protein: CAIRTPPGGGRGGYGYTF
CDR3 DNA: TGTGCCATCAGAACCCCCCCGGGGGGGGGCCGAGGCGGCTATGGCTACACCTTC

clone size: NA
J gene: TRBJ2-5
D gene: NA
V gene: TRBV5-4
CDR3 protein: CASRGREPGETQYF
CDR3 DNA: TGTGCCAGCAGAGGCCGGGAACCTGGAGAGACCCAGTACTTC

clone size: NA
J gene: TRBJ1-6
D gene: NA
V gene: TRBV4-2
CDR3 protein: CASSQPTALADSPLHF
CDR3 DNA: TGTGCCAGCAGCCAACCGACAGCTCTGGCGGATTCACCCCTCCACTTT

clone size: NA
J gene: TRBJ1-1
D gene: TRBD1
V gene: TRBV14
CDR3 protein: CASSLFPLRGTMNTEAFF
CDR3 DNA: TGTGCCAGCAGCCTCTTCCCACTCAGGGGGACCATGAACACTGAAGCTTTCTTT

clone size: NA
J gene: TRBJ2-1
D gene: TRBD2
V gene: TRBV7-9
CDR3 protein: CASSPPGLANEQFF
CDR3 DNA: TGTGCCAGCAGCCCCCCGGGACTAGCAAATGAGCAGTTCTTC

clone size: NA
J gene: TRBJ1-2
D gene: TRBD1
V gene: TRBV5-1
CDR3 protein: CASSLAWTGDVLYGYTF
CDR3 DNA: TGCGCCAGCAGCTTGGCTTGGACAGGGGACGTCCTATATGGCTACACCTTC

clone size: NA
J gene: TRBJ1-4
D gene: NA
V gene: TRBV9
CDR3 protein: CASSVGVGGRSTNEKLFF
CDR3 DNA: TGTGCCAGCAGCGTAGGGGTGGGGGGACGGTCTACTAATGAAAAACTGTTTTTT

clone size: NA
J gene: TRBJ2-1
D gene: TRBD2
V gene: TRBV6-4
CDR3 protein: CASRASGGNEQFF
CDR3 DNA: TGTGCCAGCAGGGCTAGCGGGGGGAATGAGCAGTTCTTC

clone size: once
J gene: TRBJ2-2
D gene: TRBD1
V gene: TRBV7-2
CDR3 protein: CASSRDSYTGELFF
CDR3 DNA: TGTGCCAGCAGCCGGGACAGTTACACCGGGGAGCTGTTTTTT

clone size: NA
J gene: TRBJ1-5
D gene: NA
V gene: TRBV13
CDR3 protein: CASSKGDSGQPQHF
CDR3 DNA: TGTGCCAGCAGTAAGGGGGATTCGGGTCAGCCCCAGCATTTT

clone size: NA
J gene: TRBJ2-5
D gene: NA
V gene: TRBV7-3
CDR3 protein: CASSLGGWPQETQYF
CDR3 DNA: TGTGCCAGCAGCTTAGGTGGCTGGCCCCAAGAGACCCAGTACTTC

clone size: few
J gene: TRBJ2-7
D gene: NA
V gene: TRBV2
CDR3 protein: CASSDRAEQYF
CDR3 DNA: TGTGCCAGCAGTGACAGGGCCGAGCAGTACTTC

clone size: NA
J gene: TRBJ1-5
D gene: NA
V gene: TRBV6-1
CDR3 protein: CASTSSGGSNQPQHF
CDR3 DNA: TGTGCCAGCACTTCCTCGGGGGGGAGCAATCAGCCCCAGCATTTT